The following is a T cell receptor (beta chain) sequence with its context. Its target is unknown. Time point described: newly diagnosed GD, antithyroid drugs for less than 3 months. PBMC-derived RNA was used for the TCR library. Graves' disease diagnoses used American Thyroid Association guidelines. About 9.1 milliliters of peripheral blood went into EDTA tubes. HTBI primers from iRepertoire and Arm-PCR of CDR3 regions yielded the TCR beta libraries. MiXCR, run by TCRdb on the multiplex PCR reads, gives a single entry per CDR3 protein. The sample lists around 420,000 distinct CDR3 sequences, around a sixth seen once, with 22% in the top ten. The CDR3 runs to 12 residues. From germline, CDR1 is MNHEY and CDR2 SMNVEV (reference sequence). V gave up 7 bases and J gave up 9 bases, with 13 bases separating them. This record belongs to a study of regulatory T cells in long-lasting Graves disease. Study-level results: TCR diversity was lower in persistent Graves' patients than in newly diagnosed ones.

The receptor was isolated from a female donor with Graves disease. The sample here was peripheral blood mononuclear cells (PBMCs), taken at new diagnosis, from a patient treated with antithyroid drugs. The chain joins TRBV27 to TRBJ2-1, with D possibly being TRBD1 (6 bases). The CDR3: CASITGLGEQFF. The CDR3 DNA follows: TGTGCCAGCATAACAGGGTTGGGTGAGCAGTTCTTC.